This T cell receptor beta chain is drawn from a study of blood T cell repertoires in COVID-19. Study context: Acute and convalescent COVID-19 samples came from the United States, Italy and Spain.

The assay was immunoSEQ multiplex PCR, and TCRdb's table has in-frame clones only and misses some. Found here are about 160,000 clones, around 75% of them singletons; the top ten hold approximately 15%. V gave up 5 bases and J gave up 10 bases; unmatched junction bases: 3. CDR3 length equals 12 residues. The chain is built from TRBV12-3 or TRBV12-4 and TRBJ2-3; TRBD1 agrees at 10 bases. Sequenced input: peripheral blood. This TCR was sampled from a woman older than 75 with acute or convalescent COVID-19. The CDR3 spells CASSPGQGAQYF. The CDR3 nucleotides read TGTGCCAGCAGTCCTGGACAGGGGGCGCAGTATTTT.